A single sample is the source of the 15 T cell receptor beta chains below, sequenced in a study of T cell responses to AZD1222 COVID-19 vaccine. Assay: immunoSEQ multiplex PCR; the TCRdb copy retains only in-frame clones and omits some. The sample lists 100,000 to 150,000 clones; around 90% were seen once. Sequencing used peripheral blood, obtained on day 0 of MenACWY control vaccination. The receptors stem from an adult in good health.

J is TRBJ2-1 and V is TRBV7-9; D possibly corresponds to TRBD1 (8 bases). The length of the CDR3 is 15 residues. Germline CDR1 and CDR2: SEHNR and FQNEAQ (reference sequence). V lost 4 bases and J 6 bases, leaving 16 bases between the germline ends. The CDR3 loop reads CASSWADREGNEQFF. The CDR3 coding sequence is TGTGCCAGCAGCTGGGCGGACAGGGAGGGCAATGAGCAGTTCTTC. Drawing the rest from reference TRBV7-9 and TRBJ2-1, the complete variable domain is DTGVSQNPRHKITKRGQNVTFRCDPISEHNRLYWYRQTLGQGPEFLTYFQNEAQLEKSRLLSDRFSAERPKGSFSTLEIQRTEQGDSAMYLCASSWADREGNEQFFGPGTRLTVL.

This clone was seen a few times. The V and J genes are TRBV5-5 and TRBJ2-2, with D possibly TRBD2 on 6 matching bases. Germline-derived CDR1 and CDR2 are SGHKS and YYEKEE (reference sequence). The CDR3 is 16 amino acids. V lost 4 bases and J 3 bases, leaving 16 bases between the germline ends. As DNA, the CDR3 is TGTGCCAGCAGCCCAGACGCGGGGCCTTACACCGGGGAGCTGTTTTTT. Its protein is CASSPDAGPYTGELFF.

This rearrangement joins TRBV30 to TRBJ2-2; 10 nucleotides agree with TRBD2. The V gene's germline CDR1 is GTSNPN and CDR2 SVGIG (reference sequence). J lost 5 bases, V lost 8 bases, and 11 bases had no gene match. This CDR3 comprises 15 residues. CDR3 sequence: CATHLAGVPTGELFF. The CDR3 DNA is TGTGCCACACATCTAGCGGGAGTTCCAACCGGGGAGCTGTTTTTT.

The chain couples TRBV30 to TRBJ2-1, with unresolved D. Germline CDR1 reads GTSNPN; CDR2 reads SVGIG (reference sequence). The CDR3 contains 13 residues. The germline V and J ends were trimmed by 0 bases and 3 bases, with 6 bases remaining between them. Here the CDR3 DNA reads TGTGCCTGGAGTGTAAGGGACTACAATGAGCAGTTCTTC. Amino acids: CAWSVRDYNEQFF.

V and J are TRBV7-6 and TRBJ1-3, with D possibly being TRBD1 (5 bases). CDR1 is SGHVS and CDR2 is FNYEAQ in the germline V gene. The V gene lost 1 base and the J gene lost 4 bases, with 14 bases spanning the gap. The length of the CDR3 is 16 residues. CDR3: CASSLVGAGTGNTIYF. The DNA for the CDR3 is TGTGCCAGCAGCTTAGTAGGGGCAGGGACCGGAAACACCATATATTTT.

The chain uses TRBV6-5 and TRBJ2-7, with 14 bases matching TRBD2. The CDR3 runs 15 residues. The germline CDR1 and CDR2 sequences are MNHEY and SVGAGI. V dropped 4 bases and J dropped 4; count of bases not matched to a gene: 3. The CDR3: CASSFRLAGGYEQYF. For the CDR3, the DNA is TGTGCCAGCAGTTTCCGACTAGCGGGAGGGTACGAGCAGTACTTC.

The J gene is TRBJ1-6, the V gene TRBV11-2, with a weak D call TRBD1 (5 bases). V lost 6 bases, J lost 2 bases, and 11 bases lay in between. The CDR3 is 15 amino acids. CDR1 is SGHAT and CDR2 is FQNNGV in the germline V gene. The CDR3 is CASRFGGTYNSPLHF. In DNA, the CDR3 is TGTGCCAGCAGGTTTGGGGGTACCTATAATTCACCCCTCCACTTT.

J is TRBJ2-1 and V is TRBV19; 8 nucleotides align to TRBD1. V was pared by 8 bases and J by 6 bases, with 15 bases of the junction left unmatched. Germline assignment: CDR1 LNHDA and CDR2 SQIVND (reference sequence). The CDR3 covers 16 residues. In nucleotides, the CDR3 is TGTGCCAGTTCGGCTTTGTCGGACAGGGTTAGCAATGAGCAGTTCTTC. Translation gives CASSALSDRVSNEQFF.

The chain combines TRBV18 with TRBJ1-4, with a tentative D call TRBD1 (5 bases). The V and J ends lost 0 bases and 6 bases respectively, with 11 bases between them. CDR1 and CDR2 from the germline V gene are KGHSH and LQKENI. The CDR3 consists of 15 residues. In DNA form, the CDR3 reads TGTGCCAGCTCACCACCAGGGGTAGTGGATGAAAAACTGTTTTTT. It is translated as CASSPPGVVDEKLFF.

The chain links TRBV12-3 or TRBV12-4 to TRBJ2-3; D gene uncertain. Trimming stripped 3 bases from V and 3 bases from J, with 4 bases between. This CDR3 region has 12 residues. CDR3 protein: CASSFETDTQYF. The DNA for the CDR3 is TGTGCCAGCAGTTTTGAAACAGATACGCAGTATTTT.

This clone appeared a single time. The gene calls are TRBV28 and TRBJ1-2; D is perhaps TRBD1 (5 bases). The V end was cut by 2 bases, the J end by 1 base, with 11 bases between. CDR1 is MDHEN, CDR2 SYDVKM, per germline. This CDR3 is 15 amino acids long. The chain's CDR3 is CASSLRQGFNYGYTF. CDR3 coding DNA: TGTGCCAGCAGTTTAAGGCAGGGATTTAACTATGGCTACACCTTC.

The chain combines TRBV3-1 (or the pseudogene TRBV3-2) with TRBJ2-4; no definite D call. CDR1 is LGHDT, CDR2 YNNKEL, per germline (reference sequence). The CDR3 has 13 residues. V dropped 5 bases and J dropped 9 bases, with 14 bases sitting between them. CDR3: CASSSSGVSIQYF. The CDR3 nucleotides are TGTGCCAGCAGCTCCTCCGGAGTCAGCATTCAGTACTTC.

About this clone itself: At one end the junction does not follow the germline gene, possibly because of a read error. This sequence joins TRBV3-1 (or the pseudogene TRBV3-2) and TRBJ2-5; 7 bases agree with TRBD2. Germline CDR1 LGHDT, CDR2 YNNKEL (reference sequence). There are 17 residues in the CDR3. DNA for the CDR3: TGTGCCCGCAGCCCCCCGGGCGGGACGGGGGGTATGAAGACCCAGTACTTC. It translates to CARSPPGGTGGMKTQYF.

This chain connects TRBV28 to TRBJ1-2, with 9 nucleotides matching TRBD1. The CDR3 extends over 16 amino acids. Germline assignment: CDR1 MDHEN and CDR2 SYDVKM. V lost 8 bases, J lost 2 bases, and 12 bases stayed unmatched. The CDR3 sequence is CASLDRGFEWNYGYTF. CDR3 coding DNA: TGTGCCAGCTTGGACAGGGGATTTGAGTGGAACTATGGCTACACCTTC.

The chain employs TRBV4-2 and TRBJ2-3, with TRBD2 identical over 9 bases. CDR1 is LGHNA and CDR2 is YNFKEQ in the germline V gene. The CDR3 extends over 16 amino acids. Germline trimming cut 1 base from V and 5 bases from J; bases unmatched to any gene: 7. CDR3 sequence: CASSQVASGKEDTQYF. For the CDR3, the DNA is TGTGCCAGCAGCCAAGTTGCTAGCGGGAAGGAAGATACGCAGTATTTT.